These 32 T cell receptor beta chains share one sample of origin, sequenced in a study of cytomegalovirus exposure and HLA in healthy donors. The PCR contained 60 Vbeta and 13 Jbeta primers. The table came from immunoSEQ multiplex PCR; TCRdb's copy has only in-frame clones and leaves some out. The profile covers some 200,000 clones, with approximately 79% appearing a single time and 6.3% taken by the ten largest. The sequencing input was PBMCs. The receptor source for this set is a middle-aged man in good health and CMV-seropositive.

The CDR3 spells CASTYVQISGANVLTF. The CDR3 region has the DNA TGTGCCAGCACGTACGTACAGATCTCTGGGGCCAACGTCCTGACTTTC. The chain recombines TRBV5-4 with TRBJ2-6; D remains unclear. Trimming cost V 6 bases and J 0 bases, with 13 bases left between them. CDR1 is SGHNT, CDR2 YYREEE, per germline (reference sequence). The CDR3 totals 16 residues.

This clone was recorded only once. This chain joins TRBV9 and TRBJ1-2, with TRBD1 as a possible D gene (5 bases). Germline CDR1 reads SGDLS; CDR2 reads YYNGEE. Between the trimmed V and J ends, which lost 1 base and 7 bases, there was a span of 26 bases. The length of the CDR3 is 18 residues. The chain's CDR3 is CASSVSPIDSLGRVGYTF. In DNA, the CDR3 is TGTGCCAGCAGCGTATCCCCCATCGACAGCTTAGGTCGTGTTGGCTACACCTTC.

The chain is built from TRBV27 and TRBJ2-3; TRBD2 agrees at 12 bases. The J segment lost 0 bases and the V segment lost 4 bases, leaving 5 bases of the junction unmatched. The CDR3 loop spans 17 amino acids. The V gene's germline CDR1 is MNHEY and CDR2 SMNVEV (reference sequence). CDR3 DNA sequence: TGTGCCAGCAGTTCTCCACTAGCGGGGGGAAGCACAGATACGCAGTATTTT. It translates to CASSSPLAGGSTDTQYF.

The chain uses TRBV5-8 and TRBJ2-3, with 9 bases identical to TRBD2. CDR1 is SGHTS and CDR2 is YDEGEE in the germline V gene. V trimming: 4 bases; J trimming: 1 base; junction bases outside the gene matches: 7. The CDR3 has 16 amino acids. CDR3 sequence reads: CASSPGTSRGTDTQYF. CDR3 nucleotide sequence: TGTGCCAGCAGCCCCGGGACTAGCAGGGGCACAGATACGCAGTATTTT.

The chain has TRBV7-9 and TRBJ2-3; 9 bases fit TRBD1. This CDR3 has 16 amino acids. Germline CDR1 is SEHNR and CDR2 is FQNEAQ (reference sequence). Unmatched junction bases numbered 10, after V lost 3 bases and J lost 6 bases. The CDR3 DNA follows: TGTGCCAGCAGCTTGGCGGACAGGGGTCGAGGTGATACGCAGTATTTT. Protein sequence: CASSLADRGRGDTQYF. Using reference TRBV7-9 and TRBJ2-3 for the parts outside the CDR3, the full variable domain is DTGVSQNPRHKITKRGQNVTFRCDPISEHNRLYWYRQTLGQGPEFLTYFQNEAQLEKSRLLSDRFSAERPKGSFSTLEIQRTEQGDSAMYLCASSLADRGRGDTQYFGPGTRLTVL.

The rearrangement links TRBV29-1 to TRBJ1-2, with D perhaps TRBD1 (6 bases). The CDR3 has 15 amino acids. The V and J ends lost 4 bases and 0 bases respectively, with 15 bases between them. In germline, CDR1 is SQVTM, CDR2 ANQGSEA. The CDR3 loop is CSVGGGPGANYGYTF. The CDR3 DNA sequence: TGCAGCGTTGGGGGGGGGCCGGGGGCTAACTATGGCTACACCTTC.

The chain links TRBV5-6 to TRBJ2-5; 12 bases match TRBD2. The DNA end favors TRBJ2-7, so the J call may be wrong. Per the germline V gene, CDR1 is SGHDT and CDR2 is YYEEEE. The CDR3 contains 16 residues. The CDR3 loop reads CASSKTRLAGDYEQYF. Written as DNA, the CDR3 is TGTGCCAGCAGCAAAACCCGACTAGCGGGGGACTACGAGCAGTACTTC.

This chain connects TRBV30 to TRBJ1-2; 9 nucleotides align to TRBD1. The germline gives CDR1 GTSNPN, CDR2 SVGIG (reference sequence). This CDR3 comprises 13 residues. The V segment lost 5 bases and the J segment 3 bases; nucleotides outside the gene matches: 4. CDR3 loop: CAWGDRADYGYTF. The DNA of the CDR3 is TGTGCCTGGGGGGACAGGGCGGACTATGGCTACACCTTC.

This clone was seen only once. V usage is TRBV9 and J usage is TRBJ2-2; D might be TRBD2 (7 bases). Trimming took 0 bases from V and 5 from J, leaving 11 bases between them. The CDR3 runs to 15 residues. Germline loops: CDR1 SGDLS, CDR2 YYNGEE. Here the CDR3 reads CASSVGGGRTGELFF. DNA of the CDR3: TGTGCCAGCAGCGTAGGGGGGGGCAGAACCGGGGAGCTGTTTTTT.

The chain joins TRBV27 to TRBJ1-4; tentatively, D is TRBD1 (6 bases). The V end lost 5 bases, the J end lost 5 bases, and 15 bases lay between the germline ends. CDR1 is MNHEY, CDR2 SMNVEV, per germline (reference sequence). The CDR3 runs to 15 residues. The CDR3 region is CASSTTGTPNEKLFF. In DNA, the CDR3 is TGTGCCAGCAGTACTACCGGGACACCGAATGAAAAACTGTTTTTT. The complete variable domain, with remaining parts taken from reference TRBV27 and TRBJ1-4, reads EAQVTQNPRYLITVTGKKLTVTCSQNMNHEYMSWYRQDPGLGLRQIYYSMNVEVTDKGDVPEGYKVSRKEKRNFPLILESPSPNQTSLYFCASSTTGTPNEKLFFGSGTQLSVL.

CDR3 DNA sequence: TGTGCCAGCAGGACGACAGGGGGCAAGCACGAGCAGTACTTC. Encoded protein: CASRTTGGKHEQYF. The gene calls are TRBV28 and TRBJ2-7; TRBD1 matches at 10 bases. Germline loops: CDR1 MDHEN, CDR2 SYDVKM. Trimming removed 6 bases from V and 5 bases from J; junction bases left unmatched: 7. The CDR3 loop spans 14 amino acids.

This chain links TRBV27 with TRBJ1-2, with a weak D call TRBD1 (6 bases). Germline values: CDR1 MNHEY, CDR2 SMNVEV (reference sequence). The V gene lost 5 bases and the J gene lost 8 bases, with 15 bases spanning the gap. The CDR3 runs 13 residues. The CDR3 spells CASSLYRDGGYTF. The DNA for the CDR3 is TGTGCCAGCAGTCTCTACAGGGATGGCGGCTACACCTTC.

In regard to this clone: The same CDR3 can be traced to other DNA sequences in this sample. The chain's CDR3 is CASSPRATNEKLFF. In DNA form, the CDR3 reads TGTGCCAGCTCCCCGCGTGCAACTAATGAAAAACTGTTTTTT. The chain is built from TRBV18 and TRBJ1-4; no reliable D call. Germline V lookup: CDR1 KGHSH, CDR2 LQKENI. The CDR3 sequence is 14 residues long. The germline V and J ends were trimmed by 6 bases and 0 bases, with 8 bases remaining between them.

J is TRBJ1-1 and V is TRBV29-1; TRBD1 matches 7 bases. Germline CDR1 is SQVTM and CDR2 is ANQGSEA. Trimming removed 7 bases from V and 4 bases from J; junction bases left unmatched: 6. The CDR3 is made up of 12 amino acids. The CDR3 DNA reads TGCAGCGGCCTACAGGGGACCACTGAAGCTTTCTTT. Amino acid sequence: CSGLQGTTEAFF.

V usage is TRBV7-2 and J usage is TRBJ2-1; 12 bases agree with TRBD2. Unmatched junction bases numbered 7, after V lost 4 bases and J lost 6 bases. This CDR3 is built from 16 residues. The germline V gene encodes CDR1 SGHTA and CDR2 FQGNSA. The CDR3 bases are TGTGCCAGCAGCTCCCGGACTAGCGGGGTGGGCAATGAGCAGTTCTTC. It translates to CASSSRTSGVGNEQFF. Combining the CDR3 with reference TRBV7-2 and TRBJ2-1 gives the whole variable domain GAGVSQSPSNKVTEKGKDVELRCDPISGHTALYWYRQSLGQGLEFLIYFQGNSAPDKSGLPSDRFSAERTGGSVSTLTIQRTQQEDSAVYLCASSSRTSGVGNEQFFGPGTRLTVL.

The V gene is TRBV11-1, the J gene TRBJ2-3; D possibly corresponds to TRBD2 (5 bases). The germline CDR1 and CDR2 sequences are SGHAT and FQDESV (reference sequence). V was trimmed by 5 bases and J by 2 bases, leaving 8 bases between them. This CDR3 spans 13 amino acids. The CDR3: CASSLGDTDTQYF. CDR3 sequence (DNA): TGTGCCAGCAGCCTCGGGGACACAGATACGCAGTATTTT.

The sample holds one count of this clone. V usage is TRBV19 and J usage is TRBJ1-5, with a possible D match to TRBD1 (5 bases). Germline lookup yields CDR1 LNHDA and CDR2 SQIVND (reference sequence). This CDR3 comprises 18 residues. Trimming removed 3 bases at V and 2 bases at J, with 20 bases between. CDR3 nucleotides: TGTGCCAGTAGTATTGGGCCCCGTAGGGGCTTTGGCAATCAGCCCCAGCATTTT. Encoded protein: CASSIGPRRGFGNQPQHF.

The CDR3 DNA follows: TGTGCCAGCAGCGTTCAGGGGGCCGGCACTGAAGCTTTCTTT. It is translated as CASSVQGAGTEAFF. This sequence joins TRBV9 and TRBJ1-1, with 8 bases matching TRBD1. J was trimmed by 4 bases and V by 2 bases; bases with no gene match: 4. The CDR3 has 14 residues. In germline, CDR1 is SGDLS, CDR2 YYNGEE.

Remarks on this clone: Mismatch with germline at one junction end may stem from a read error. This chain joins TRBV7-9 and TRBJ2-7, with D perhaps matching TRBD1 (6 bases). Germline values: CDR1 SEHNR, CDR2 FQNEAQ (reference sequence). This CDR3 is built from 13 residues. The CDR3 DNA reads TGTTCCAGCAGCCGCCGGGACATCTACGAGCAGTACTTC. It encodes CSSSRRDIYEQYF. Drawing the rest from reference TRBV7-9 and TRBJ2-7, the complete variable domain is DTGVSQNPRHKITKRGQNVTFRCDPISEHNRLYWYRQTLGQGPEFLTYFQNEAQLEKSRLLSDRFSAERPKGSFSTLEIQRTEQGDSAMYLCSSSRRDIYEQYFGPGTRLTVT.

The chain joins TRBV23-1 to TRBJ1-5, with a possible D match to TRBD1 (6 bases). TRBV23-1 is an open reading frame, and its role is uncertain. CDR3 length equals 14 residues. V gave up 10 bases and J gave up 0 bases, with 13 bases separating them. CDR3 protein: CATLTGSSNQPQHF. DNA of the CDR3: TGCGCCACCCTCACAGGGTCTAGCAATCAGCCCCAGCATTTT.

V is TRBV7-2 and J is TRBJ2-1, with D possibly TRBD2 on 5 matching bases. V was cut by 5 bases and J by 6 bases, with 8 bases left in between. This CDR3 comprises 12 residues. The germline CDR1 and CDR2 sequences are SGHTA and FQGNSA. This CDR3 reads CASSQAGNEQFF. In DNA, the CDR3 is TGTGCCAGCAGCCAGGCGGGCAATGAGCAGTTCTTC. Combining the CDR3 with reference TRBV7-2 and TRBJ2-1 gives the whole variable domain GAGVSQSPSNKVTEKGKDVELRCDPISGHTALYWYRQSLGQGLEFLIYFQGNSAPDKSGLPSDRFSAERTGGSVSTLTIQRTQQEDSAVYLCASSQAGNEQFFGPGTRLTVL.

The CDR3 coding sequence is TGTGCAAGTCGCTTGGTCAGGGGGCATCAGCCCCAGCATTTT. This codes for CASRLVRGHQPQHF. This chain connects TRBV12-2 to TRBJ1-5; the table calls TRBD1, which could not be checked here. TRBV12-2 is a pseudogene locus. This CDR3 contains 14 residues.

The chain links TRBV9 to TRBJ2-5; 7 bases map to TRBD1. Trimming took 3 bases from V and 4 from J; bases not matched to a gene: 6. This CDR3 comprises 14 residues. The germline gives CDR1 SGDLS, CDR2 YYNGEE. The CDR3 loop reads CASSATPGGETQYF. The CDR3 region has the DNA TGTGCCAGCAGCGCGACTCCAGGGGGAGAGACCCAGTACTTC.

The rearrangement joins TRBV19 to TRBJ1-2, with no clear D. The germline V gene encodes CDR1 LNHDA and CDR2 SQIVND (reference sequence). The V gene lost 5 bases and the J gene lost 0 bases, with 22 bases spanning the gap. The CDR3 is made up of 18 amino acids. CDR3 loop: CASSPPQHSGIANYGYTF. The CDR3 region has the DNA TGTGCCAGTAGTCCCCCCCAGCATTCCGGGATAGCTAACTATGGCTACACCTTC.

This clone is a singleton in its sample. The chain links TRBV19 to TRBJ2-2; D is unresolved. This CDR3 is 14 amino acids long. V lost 10 bases, J lost 5 bases, and 17 bases lay in between. Per the germline V gene, CDR1 is LNHDA and CDR2 is SQIVND (reference sequence). The CDR3 reads CATPAASRTGELFF. Written as DNA, the CDR3 is TGTGCCACCCCGGCGGCCAGTCGGACCGGGGAGCTGTTTTTT.

V gene TRBV7-9 combines with J gene TRBJ1-2; maybe TRBD1 (5 bases). The CDR3 length is 14 residues. Trimming removed 5 bases from V and 4 bases from J, with 14 bases in between. Germline V CDR1 and CDR2: SEHNR, FQNEAQ (reference sequence). In DNA, the CDR3 is TGTGCCAGCAGCCCCGGGGGGGTCGCCTATGGCTACACCTTC. Protein: CASSPGGVAYGYTF.

The rearrangement joins TRBV2 to TRBJ1-5, with 8 bases fitting TRBD1. With V trimmed by 6 bases and J by 7 bases, 8 bases remained unmatched. Germline V gene lookup returns CDR1 SNHLY and CDR2 FYNNEI. The CDR3 extends over 14 amino acids. CDR3 sequence reads: CASREAGGGQPQHF. CDR3 sequence (DNA): TGTGCCAGCAGGGAGGCAGGGGGCGGCCAGCCCCAGCATTTT.

This chain connects TRBV10-2 to TRBJ1-1, with a possible D match to TRBD1 (6 bases). This CDR3 is built from 13 residues. The germline V gene has CDR1 WSHSY and CDR2 SAAADI. Trimming cost V 9 bases and J 5 bases, with 16 bases left between them. The CDR3 DNA follows: TGCGCCAGTATCAGGGGAACGGCGACTGAAGCTTTCTTT. Its protein is CASIRGTATEAFF.

The rearrangement uses TRBV20-1 and TRBJ2-5; D is unresolved. The CDR3 covers 11 residues. The germline gives CDR1 DFQATT, CDR2 SNEGSKA (reference sequence). V was cut by 1 base and J by 9 bases, with 9 bases left in between. For the CDR3, the DNA is TGCAGTGCTAGAGCAGGTCCGGCCCAGTACTTC. Residues: CSARAGPAQYF.

The genes are TRBV10-2 and TRBJ1-1; no clear D gene. CDR1 WSHSY and CDR2 SAAADI come from the germline V gene. The CDR3 has 18 amino acids. The V and J ends lost 3 bases and 1 base respectively, with 21 bases between them. The CDR3 sequence is CASSDLEAGPSRNTEAFF. CDR3 nucleotide sequence: TGCGCCAGCAGTGACCTTGAGGCCGGTCCCAGCAGGAACACTGAAGCTTTCTTT.

The chain recombines TRBV7-2 with TRBJ1-2, with D maybe TRBD1 (6 bases). Germline-derived CDR1 and CDR2 are SGHTA and FQGNSA. There are 16 residues in the CDR3. V was shortened by 5 bases and J by 5 bases, with 21 bases between the two germline ends. The CDR3 sequence: CASSGRGGIRRYGYTF. CDR3 DNA sequence: TGTGCCAGCAGCGGTAGGGGGGGGATCAGAAGATATGGCTACACCTTC.

This clone has a handful of counts. V usage is TRBV19 and J usage is TRBJ1-1; D gene ambiguous. The length of the CDR3 is 10 residues. V was shortened by 9 bases and J by 1 base, with 3 bases between the two germline ends. The germline CDR1 and CDR2 sequences are LNHDA and SQIVND (reference sequence). As DNA, the CDR3 is TGTGCCAGCTGGAACACTGAAGCTTTCTTT. Translating it yields CASWNTEAFF.